These T cell receptor beta chains were read from a single sample in a study of CD8 T cells in ankylosing spondylitis. Each CDR3 protein is one row after TCRdb ran MiXCR on the 5' RACE reads. This table holds some 150,000 distinct CDR3 sequences, more than 9.5% found once. The material sequenced was blood, either unsorted or a sorted T cell fraction (not recorded which). The receptors were sampled from a female donor with ankylosing spondylitis or in good health (not recorded which). CDR3s include the opening cysteine and the closing phenylalanine or tryptophan. D genes are given only for firm matches. Rows give clone size only sometimes, using once, few, many, or a class for an expanded clone.

many | TRBJ2-1 | - | TRBV20-1 | CSAPPQGSRPFF | TGCAGTGCCCCCCCTCAGGGGAGTAGACCGTTCTTC
many | TRBJ2-7 | - | TRBV7-9 | CASSFGFNEQYF | TGTGCCAGCAGCTTCGGGTTCAACGAGCAGTACTTC
- | TRBJ2-6 | - | TRBV5-1 | CASSVGASGANVLTF | TGCGCCAGCAGTGTGGGGGCCTCTGGGGCCAACGTCCTGACTTTC
many | TRBJ2-1 | - | TRBV12-3/TRBV12-4 | CASSLLSMRNEQFF | TGTGCCAGCAGCCTTCTGTCCATGCGGAATGAGCAGTTCTTC
- | TRBJ1-6 | - | TRBV6-1 | CASASLQIDNSPLHF | TGTGCCAGCGCTTCTCTCCAAATAGATAATTCACCCCTCCACTTT
many | TRBJ2-2 | - | TRBV20-1 | CSASPGALNTGELFF | TGCAGTGCTAGTCCAGGGGCTCTGAACACCGGGGAGCTGTTTTTT
many | TRBJ2-5 | - | TRBV28 | CASSYIIKGTLETQYF | TGTGCCAGCAGTTATATTATCAAGGGTACCCTAGAGACCCAGTACTTC
many | TRBJ2-7 | - | TRBV15 | CATSNRRLIDYEQYF | TGTGCCACCAGCAACCGCAGACTCATAGACTACGAGCAGTACTTC
many | TRBJ1-4 | - | TRBV7-2 | CASSLGLTATNEKLFF | TGTGCCAGCAGCTTAGGTTTGACAGCAACTAATGAAAAACTGTTTTTT
many | TRBJ2-1 | - | TRBV11-3 | CASSTQVLGEQFF | TGTGCCAGCAGCACACAGGTTTTGGGTGAGCAGTTCTTC
- | TRBJ1-6 | - | TRBV23-1 | CASSQYYSPLHF | TGCGCCAGCAGTCAGTATTATTCACCCCTCCACTTT
many | TRBJ2-7 | - | TRBV18 | CASSPSPGYEQYF | TGTGCCAGCTCACCCTCCCCCGGCTACGAGCAGTACTTC
many | TRBJ2-5 | - | TRBV20-1 | CSATYRVGGNF | TGCAGTGCGACATACAGGGTCGGGGGGAACTTC
many | TRBJ2-5 | TRBD2 | TRBV11-2 | CASSLRGDSPLQETQYF | TGTGCCAGCAGCTTACGGGGGGACTCGCCCCTCCAAGAGACCCAGTACTTC
few | TRBJ2-7 | - | TRBV7-2 | CASSLSPLGEQYF | TGTGCCAGCAGCTTAAGCCCCCTAGGCGAGCAGTACTTC
- | TRBJ1-5 | - | TRBV18 | CASSPREQDNQPQHF | TGTGCCAGCTCACCCCGGGAGCAAGATAATCAGCCCCAGCATTTT
many | TRBJ2-7 | - | TRBV28 | CASSPTGSAASYEQYF | TGTGCCAGCAGTCCCACAGGGTCGGCCGCCTCCTACGAGCAGTACTTC
many | TRBJ2-2 | - | TRBV6-1 | CASSVNGGGPSTGELFF | TGTGCCAGCAGTGTTAACGGGGGAGGCCCGAGCACCGGGGAGCTGTTTTTT
- | TRBJ2-3 | - | TRBV7-8 | CASSLLSGTDTQYF | TGTGCCAGCAGCTTACTTTCCGGCACAGATACGCAGTATTTT
few | TRBJ2-1 | - | TRBV4-1 | CASSHVGATYNEQFF | TGCGCCAGCAGCCATGTGGGTGCCACCTACAATGAGCAGTTCTTC
many | TRBJ2-1 | - | TRBV20-1 | CSAGGQGIRFF | TGCAGTGCAGGAGGGCAGGGAATTCGGTTCTTC
- | TRBJ2-5 | TRBD1 | TRBV28 | CASNPGDRQETQYF | TGTGCCAGCAACCCCGGGGACAGACAAGAGACCCAGTACTTC
many | TRBJ1-2 | - | TRBV14 | CASSKTGFVYGYTF | TGTGCCAGCAGCAAGACAGGCTTCGTCTATGGCTACACCTTC
many | TRBJ1-2 | - | TRBV12-3/TRBV12-4 | CASSYGPGEGYTF | TGTGCCAGCAGTTACGGGCCAGGGGAAGGCTACACCTTC
many | TRBJ1-5 | TRBD1 | TRBV6-1 | CASRRDREKGPQHF | TGTGCCAGCAGAAGGGACAGGGAGAAAGGGCCCCAGCATTTT
many | TRBJ1-5 | - | TRBV20-1 | CSASAQVHNQPQHF | TGCAGTGCTAGCGCGCAGGTACACAATCAGCCCCAGCATTTT
- | TRBJ1-2 | - | TRBV29-1 | CSVEAGKESYGYTF | TGCAGCGTTGAAGCCGGGAAGGAAAGCTATGGCTACACCTTC
many | TRBJ2-1 | - | TRBV29-1 | CSAPGLHSYNEQFF | TGCAGCGCCCCCGGACTGCACTCCTACAATGAGCAGTTCTTC
many | TRBJ1-1 | TRBD1 | TRBV7-9 | CASSSPNRGDTEAFF | TGTGCCAGCAGCTCCCCAAACAGGGGGGACACTGAAGCTTTCTTT
few | TRBJ1-4 | TRBD1 | TRBV28 | CASSSDPGGRVEKLFF | TGTGCCAGCAGTTCCGACCCAGGGGGCCGGGTTGAAAAACTGTTTTTT
many | TRBJ2-5 | TRBD2 | TRBV6-5 | CASSYSAGEGETQYF | TGTGCCAGCAGTTACTCTGCGGGAGAGGGAGAGACCCAGTACTTC
many | TRBJ2-3 | - | TRBV5-1 | CASSLAGSSDTQYF | TGCGCCAGCAGCTTGGCGGGGTCGTCAGATACGCAGTATTTT
few | TRBJ1-1 | TRBD1 | TRBV10-3 | CAISESTGQGMAFF | TGTGCCATCAGTGAGTCGACGGGACAGGGGATGGCTTTCTTT
few | TRBJ2-1 | TRBD1 | TRBV19 | CASSQKDRDQFF | TGTGCCAGTAGCCAAAAGGACAGGGATCAGTTCTTC
many | TRBJ2-4 | - | TRBV7-9 | CASEVMGRDIQYF | TGTGCCAGCGAGGTTATGGGGCGAGACATTCAGTACTTC
many | TRBJ2-3 | TRBD2 | TRBV20-1 | CSARDPLAGTDTQYF | TGCAGTGCTAGAGATCCGCTAGCGGGAACAGATACGCAGTATTTT
many | TRBJ1-4 | - | TRBV28 | CASSSPTSNEKLFF | TGTGCCAGCAGTTCCCCGACTAGCAATGAAAAACTGTTTTTT
many | TRBJ2-7 | - | TRBV29-1 | CSAQPGADEQYF | TGCAGCGCCCAGCCAGGGGCCGACGAGCAGTACTTC
many | TRBJ2-2 | TRBD2 | TRBV25-1 | CASSGGLAGGNLKRAGELFF | TGTGCCAGCAGTGGTGGACTAGCGGGAGGGAATTTAAAGAGGGCCGGGGAGCTGTTTTTT
many | TRBJ1-1 | - | TRBV20-1 | CSAPRWEWTEAFF | TGCAGTGCCCCCCGATGGGAATGGACTGAAGCTTTCTTT
many | TRBJ1-1 | - | TRBV19 | CASNPLQNMNTEAFF | TGTGCCAGTAATCCATTACAGAACATGAACACTGAAGCTTTCTTT
- | TRBJ2-1 | - | TRBV29-1 | CSYCSSSYNEQFF | TGCAGCTATTGCAGCAGCTCCTACAATGAGCAGTTCTTC
many | TRBJ1-1 | - | TRBV5-1 | CASSFAGANTEAFF | TGCGCCAGCAGCTTCGCAGGGGCGAACACTGAAGCTTTCTTT
many | TRBJ1-6 | - | TRBV3-1 | CASSQDRAAPNSPLHF | TGTGCCAGCAGCCAAGATCGGGCAGCTCCTAATTCACCCCTCCACTTT
many | TRBJ1-4 | - | TRBV25-1 | CASSATVFGANEKLFF | TGTGCCAGCAGTGCGACAGTCTTTGGGGCTAATGAAAAACTGTTTTTT
many | TRBJ2-7 | - | TRBV12-3/TRBV12-4 | CASSFQGGYEQYF | TGTGCCAGCAGTTTCCAGGGGGGCTACGAGCAGTACTTC
many | TRBJ1-1 | - | TRBV18 | CASSPNGQNTEAFF | TGTGCCAGCTCACCGAATGGACAGAACACTGAAGCTTTCTTT
many | TRBJ2-2 | - | TRBV27 | CASSPLWDNTGELFF | TGTGCCAGCAGTCCCCTGTGGGATAACACCGGGGAGCTGTTTTTT
- | TRBJ2-1 | - | TRBV12-3/TRBV12-4 | CASSLWGPNLGQFF | TGTGCCAGCAGTTTATGGGGACCTAATCTCGGGCAGTTCTTC
many | TRBJ1-5 | - | TRBV20-1 | CSARLQGGNQPQHF | TGCAGTGCTAGACTGCAGGGAGGGAATCAGCCCCAGCATTTT
many | TRBJ1-1 | - | TRBV7-2 | CASSLILNTEAFF | TGTGCCAGCAGCTTAATTTTGAACACTGAAGCTTTCTTT
many | TRBJ2-2 | - | TRBV7-9 | CASSSQPGELFF | TGTGCCAGCAGCTCCCAACCCGGAGAGCTGTTTTTT
many | TRBJ1-2 | - | TRBV29-1 | CSVELAQGSYGYTF | TGCAGCGTTGAACTCGCTCAGGGGAGCTATGGCTACACCTTC
- | TRBJ1-2 | - | TRBV7-2 | CASSLAPGQGYGYTF | TGTGCCAGCAGCTTAGCGCCCGGGCAGGGCTATGGCTACACCTTC
many | TRBJ2-7 | TRBD2 | TRBV11-2 | CASSLDPASGGARHEQYF | TGTGCCAGCAGCTTAGATCCGGCTAGCGGGGGGGCTCGGCACGAGCAGTACTTC
many | TRBJ2-5 | - | TRBV7-9 | CASSSPGTKETQYF | TGTGCCAGCAGCTCCCCGGGGACCAAGGAGACCCAGTACTTC
many | TRBJ1-2 | - | TRBV7-9 | CASSPPGHGYTF | TGTGCCAGCAGCCCCCCGGGGCATGGCTACACCTTC
many | TRBJ2-1 | - | TRBV7-2 | CASSLVMSVHSYNEQFF | TGTGCCAGCAGCTTAGTAATGTCGGTTCACTCCTACAATGAGCAGTTCTTC
- | TRBJ1-1 | TRBD1 | TRBV30 | CAWVDRSEAFF | TGTGCCTGGGTGGACAGGAGTGAAGCTTTCTTT
many | TRBJ1-1 | - | TRBV29-1 | CSVESGGRVAFF | TGCAGCGTTGAATCCGGGGGCAGGGTTGCTTTCTTT